One sample yielded the 22 T cell receptor beta chains listed below, sequenced in a study of blood T cells in healthy people across ages (dated by TCRdb to about 2015). The method behind the library was 5' RACE. The instrument given in TCRdb is Illumina HiSeq 2500. A second PCR of about 7 to 12 cycles was performed with a sample-barcoded 5' primer and a J-beta primer mix. In TCRdb, the public reads were trimmed at Q25 with fastp and aligned with MiXCR, with productive beta chains retained. Rows with a matching CDR3 protein are joined into one entry that keeps the most common DNA and genes. For this sample there are roughly 800,000 distinct CDR3 sequences; around 25% appear just once. Of the sample, around 9.2% falls within the top ten clones. These data also formed part of another study, on T cells of mothers and their children.

Sequenced material: blood. The receptors stem from a boy aged 5-17 years in good health.

The chain is built from TRBV7-3 and TRBJ2-1, with TRBD2 identical over 13 bases. The CDR3 length is 13 residues. CDR1 is SGHTA and CDR2 is FQGTGA in the germline V gene. The trim removed 8 bases at V and 8 bases at J, leaving 3 bases unmatched. The CDR3 coding sequence is TGTGCCAGCCGACTAGCGGGAGGTCATGAGCAGTTCTTC. Encoded protein: CASRLAGGHEQFF. The full variable domain, rest sourced from reference TRBV7-3 and TRBJ2-1, is GAGVSQTPSNKVTEKGKYVELRCDPISGHTALYWYRQSLGQGPEFLIYFQGTGAADDSGLPNDRFFAVRPEGSVSTLKIQRTERGDSAVYLCASRLAGGHEQFFGPGTRLTVL.

The chain joins TRBV20-1 to TRBJ2-7; D may be TRBD1 (6 bases). V lost 1 base to trimming and J lost 2 bases, with 18 bases between them. The CDR3 covers 16 residues. Per germline, CDR1 DFQATT and CDR2 SNEGSKA (reference sequence). In nucleotides, the CDR3 is TGCAGTGCTAGAGCCCCTGGCGGACAGTTGACCTACGAGCAGTACTTC. It is translated as CSARAPGGQLTYEQYF.

The chain links TRBV20-1 to TRBJ2-1; tentatively, D is TRBD2 (5 bases). The CDR3 length is 16 residues. Germline assignment: CDR1 DFQATT and CDR2 SNEGSKA (reference sequence). The ends were cut back, 0 bases at V and 0 bases at J, with 12 bases in the middle. CDR3 residues: CSARDLGMGSYNEQFF. In nucleotides, the CDR3 is TGCAGTGCTAGAGATCTCGGGATGGGCTCCTACAATGAGCAGTTCTTC.

The V call is TRBV6-1, the J call TRBJ1-1; 12 nucleotides match TRBD1. The ends lost 3 bases at V and 7 bases at J; junction bases unmatched: 12. The germline V gene encodes CDR1 MNHNS and CDR2 SASEGT. The CDR3 has 17 amino acids. The CDR3 nucleotides are TGTGCCAGCAGTGACTTCTCCGGGACAGGGGGCCCCTATGAAGCTTTCTTT. As protein: CASSDFSGTGGPYEAFF.

This clonotype was seen more than once but under ten times. This rearrangement joins TRBV7-9 to TRBJ2-6; weak D call: TRBD1 (6 bases). CDR3 length: 17 amino acids. The V gene lost 5 bases and the J gene lost 4 bases, with 18 bases spanning the gap. In germline, CDR1 is SEHNR, CDR2 FQNEAQ (reference sequence). The CDR3 sequence: CASSPYRQGSGANVLTF. The CDR3, as DNA: TGTGCCAGCAGCCCATATCGTCAGGGGTCCGGGGCCAACGTCCTGACTTTC.

This clonotype was detected a few times. This chain uses TRBV11-1 with TRBJ1-5; D is unclear. The germline V gene encodes CDR1 SGHAT and CDR2 FQDESV (reference sequence). The CDR3 extends over 16 amino acids. Between the trimmed V and J ends, which lost 1 base and 1 base, there was a span of 11 bases. The CDR3 DNA reads as TGTGCCAGCAGCTTAGATAAGGGCCCCAGCAATCAGCCCCAGCATTTT. Translated, it gives CASSLDKGPSNQPQHF.

This clonotype was detected a few times. The V gene is TRBV6-2 or TRBV6-3, the J gene TRBJ2-3, with 9 bases lining up with TRBD2. J was trimmed by 3 bases and V by 10 bases; bases with no gene match: 5. The CDR3 is 13 amino acids. Germline V gene sequence: CDR1 MNHEY, CDR2 SVGEGT. For the CDR3, the DNA is TGTGCCACTAAGCGGGGGGAAACAGATACGCAGTATTTT. It yields the protein CATKRGETDTQYF.

The rearrangement uses TRBV29-1 and TRBJ1-2; D not resolved. Trimming shortened V by 3 bases and J by 4 bases, and 9 bases separated the two germline ends. CDR1 and CDR2 (germline): SQVTM, ANQGSEA. This CDR3 region has 12 residues. The CDR3 nucleotides are TGCAGCGTTGACGGGCTTGGCTATGGCTACACCTTC. Protein sequence: CSVDGLGYGYTF.

Only a few counts were recorded for this clonotype. The gene calls are TRBV2 and TRBJ2-5; 7 nucleotides line up with TRBD2. V lost 5 bases to trimming and J lost 1 base; unmatched junction nucleotides: 4. Germline V gene sequence: CDR1 SNHLY, CDR2 FYNNEI. The CDR3 has 14 residues. The CDR3, as DNA: TGTGCCAGCAGTAGCGGGAAGGCCCAAGAGACCCAGTACTTC. Residues: CASSSGKAQETQYF.

In its sample, this clonotype was seen once. This chain joins TRBV12-3 or TRBV12-4 and TRBJ2-1, with 8 bases lining up with TRBD2. The CDR3 has 16 residues. V shed 6 bases and J 0 bases; nucleotides not matched to a gene: 7. This CDR3 reads CASSTGGTNSYNEQFF. CDR3 nucleotides: TGTGCCAGCAGCACGGGGGGGACCAACTCCTACAATGAGCAGTTCTTC.

This clonotype was counted only a few times. The chain is built from TRBV9 and TRBJ2-4; TRBD2 matches 13 bases. Germline values: CDR1 SGDLS, CDR2 YYNGEE. The ends lost 3 bases at V and 7 bases at J; junction bases unmatched: 1. This CDR3 has 14 amino acids. CDR3: CASSETSGGNIQYF. The CDR3 nucleotides are TGTGCCAGCAGCGAGACTAGCGGGGGGAACATTCAGTACTTC.

The J gene is TRBJ2-7, the V gene TRBV27; perhaps D is TRBD1 or TRBD2 (5 bases each). This CDR3 comprises 15 residues. Germline CDR1 reads MNHEY; CDR2 reads SMNVEV (reference sequence). Between the trimmed V and J ends, which lost 6 bases and 3 bases, there was a span of 18 bases. The CDR3 DNA reads as TGTGCCAGCAGGCCTTTTCCGGGGACCTTCTACGAGCAGTACTTC. Encoded protein: CASRPFPGTFYEQYF.

The V and J genes are TRBV9 and TRBJ2-7; 8 bases line up with TRBD1. The J call may be mistaken, given a closer DNA end match to TRBJ2-1. The CDR3 loop spans 14 amino acids. Germline CDR1 SGDLS, CDR2 YYNGEE. The CDR3 reads CASSAWTGRNEQFF. The CDR3 nucleotides are TGTGCCAGCAGCGCGTGGACAGGGAGAAATGAGCAGTTCTTC.

The chain uses TRBV29-1 and TRBJ2-6; D unclear. V was pared by 6 bases and J by 0 bases, with 9 bases between. CDR3 length: 14 amino acids. From germline, CDR1 is SQVTM and CDR2 ANQGSEA. CDR3 loop: CSVRPLSGANVLTF. In nucleotides, the CDR3 is TGCAGCGTGAGGCCGCTCTCTGGGGCCAACGTCCTGACTTTC.

The chain has TRBV5-1 and TRBJ2-3; D possibly corresponds to TRBD1 (6 bases). V lost 0 bases, J lost 2 bases, and 10 bases lay in between. CDR1 is SGHRS and CDR2 is YFSETQ in the germline V gene. The CDR3 runs 15 residues. The CDR3 DNA follows: TGCGCCAGCAGCTTGGCCGGACAGCCCACAGATACGCAGTATTTT. Its protein product is CASSLAGQPTDTQYF. Based on the CDR3 plus reference TRBV5-1 and TRBJ2-3, the full variable domain is KAGVTQTPRYLIKTRGQQVTLSCSPISGHRSVSWYQQTPGQGLQFLFEYFSETQRNKGNFPGRFSGRQFSNSRSEMNVSTLELGDSALYLCASSLAGQPTDTQYFGPGTRLTVL.

This clonotype was seen a handful of times. In DNA, the CDR3 is TGTGCCAGCAGCCATGGGACTAGCGGCTACGAGCAGTACTTC. It encodes CASSHGTSGYEQYF. The V gene is TRBV3-1, the J gene TRBJ2-7; 11 bases are a match to TRBD2. The trim removed 3 bases at V and 3 bases at J, leaving 1 base unmatched. The germline V gene encodes CDR1 LGHDT and CDR2 YNNKEL (reference sequence). This CDR3 is 14 amino acids long.

This clonotype was counted only a few times. This chain's CDR3 is CASSVSGTDYEQYF. CDR3 in DNA: TGTGCCAGCAGCGTAAGCGGGACAGACTACGAGCAGTACTTC. This rearrangement joins TRBV9 to TRBJ2-7; D could derive from TRBD1 or TRBD2 (7 bases each). The CDR3 loop spans 14 amino acids. Trimming cost V 1 base and J 3 bases, with 11 bases left between them. Looked up from germline, CDR1 is SGDLS and CDR2 is YYNGEE.

The genes are TRBV3-1 and TRBJ2-5, with D perhaps being TRBD1 or TRBD2 (5 bases each). Germline-derived CDR1 and CDR2 are LGHDT and YNNKEL (reference sequence). Trimming took 3 bases from V and 1 from J, leaving 9 bases between them. The CDR3 covers 14 residues. CDR3 DNA sequence: TGTGCCAGCAGCCACACGGGGCCCCAAGAGACCCAGTACTTC. Amino acid sequence: CASSHTGPQETQYF.

This chain connects TRBV5-1 to TRBJ2-7, with 9 positions matching TRBD1. V lost 2 bases and J lost 2; bases outside the gene matches: 11. Per the germline V gene, CDR1 is SGHRS and CDR2 is YFSETQ. CDR3 length: 17 residues. The CDR3 region has the DNA TGCGCCAGCAGCTTCAACTACGTGGGACAGGGAGCCTACGAGCAGTACTTC. It encodes CASSFNYVGQGAYEQYF.

This clonotype was seen a handful of times. This chain links TRBV7-6 with TRBJ2-3, with D possibly being TRBD2 (6 bases). CDR1 and CDR2 (germline): SGHVS, FNYEAQ. V lost 4 bases and J lost 1, with 9 bases in between. This CDR3 has 14 residues. CDR3 in amino acids: CASSYGGGTDTQYF. The CDR3 nucleotides are TGTGCCAGCAGCTACGGCGGGGGCACAGATACGCAGTATTTT. Looking up the rest from reference TRBV7-6 and TRBJ2-3 gives the full variable domain: GAGVSQSPRYKVTKRGQDVALRCDPISGHVSLYWYRQALGQGPEFLTYFNYEAQQDKSGLPNDRFSAERPEGSISTLTIQRTEQRDSAMYRCASSYGGGTDTQYFGPGTRLTVL.

This clonotype was counted a few times. V gene TRBV20-1 combines with J gene TRBJ1-4; 7 nucleotides match TRBD1. V was clipped by 5 bases and J by 6 bases; unmatched bases: 9. Germline values: CDR1 DFQATT, CDR2 SNEGSKA (reference sequence). CDR3 size: 14 residues. CDR3: CSAAPGQSDEKLFF. The CDR3 DNA sequence: TGCAGTGCTGCTCCGGGACAGTCGGATGAAAAACTGTTTTTT.

The genes are TRBV7-6 and TRBJ2-5, with D maybe TRBD2 (7 bases). The end of the DNA is better explained by TRBJ2-1, so the J call may be wrong. The CDR3 covers 17 residues. CDR1 and CDR2 (germline): SGHVS, FNYEAQ. CDR3 nucleotide sequence: TGTGCCAGCAGCCCTCACGGTCTAGGGGGGGACTACAATGAGCAGTTCTTC. The encoded protein is CASSPHGLGGDYNEQFF.